Listed here are 16 T cell receptor beta chains from one sample, sequenced in a study of naive and memory T cell subsets. Antigen specificity for these receptors is unknown. Two oligonucleotides, mixed equimolar, formed the beta constant-region primer covering TRBC1 and TRBC2. The ligated cDNA underwent four PCR rounds using SP2 and nested alpha and beta constant-region primers. TCRdb processed the UMI-ligation and nested PCR reads anew with MiXCR; each CDR3 protein has one entry. The sample lists roughly 100,000 distinct CDR3 sequences; over 9% were seen once. General study findings and limits: Possibly reflecting memory cells re-expressing CD45RA, a few larger clonotypes occurred in naive repertoires, especially CD8.

The sample comprised naive CD4+ T cells from blood. These receptors all come from a human donor in good health.

This clonotype has just a few counts. This chain links TRBV14 with TRBJ1-2, with D hard to call. The V and J ends lost 1 base and 2 bases respectively, with 8 bases between them. CDR3 length equals 14 residues. Germline V gene data show CDR1 as SGHDN and CDR2 as FVKESK. CDR3 nucleotide sequence: TGTGCCAGCAGCCAAGTCAATCAGAACTATGGCTACACCTTC. This translates into CASSQVNQNYGYTF.

The V and J genes are TRBV18 and TRBJ2-1, with 7 bases fitting TRBD2. V was pared by 2 bases and J by 7 bases, with 11 bases of the junction left unmatched. This CDR3 region has 16 residues. The V gene's germline CDR1 is KGHSH and CDR2 LQKENI. In DNA form, the CDR3 reads TGTGCCAGCTCACCATTATTTGCGGGAGTGGAGAATGAGCAGTTCTTC. This codes for CASSPLFAGVENEQFF. The full variable domain, with the rest looked up from reference TRBV18 and TRBJ2-1, is NAGVMQNPRHLVRRRGQEARLRCSPMKGHSHVYWYRQLPEEGLKFMVYLQKENIIDESGMPKERFSAEFPKEGPSILRIQQVVRGDSAAYFCASSPLFAGVENEQFFGPGTRLTVL.

The DNA for the CDR3 is TGTGCCAGCAGCTCACAAACAGGGAGATGGACTGAAGCTTTCTTT. This codes for CASSSQTGRWTEAFF. V is TRBV7-2 and J is TRBJ1-1; D may be TRBD1 (6 bases). The CDR3 loop spans 15 amino acids. CDR1 SGHTA and CDR2 FQGNSA come from the germline V gene. V lost 4 bases and J 5 bases, leaving 17 bases between the germline ends.

This clonotype has ten or more counts. This rearrangement joins TRBV18 to TRBJ1-1; TRBD1 agrees at 7 bases. Germline V lookup: CDR1 KGHSH, CDR2 LQKENI. The trim removed 2 bases at V and 0 bases at J, leaving 6 bases unmatched. This CDR3 comprises 16 residues. The CDR3 DNA reads as TGTGCCAGCTCACCATTGACAGGGTCCATGAACACTGAAGCTTTCTTT. Amino acid sequence: CASSPLTGSMNTEAFF. The complete variable domain, with remaining parts taken from reference TRBV18 and TRBJ1-1, reads NAGVMQNPRHLVRRRGQEARLRCSPMKGHSHVYWYRQLPEEGLKFMVYLQKENIIDESGMPKERFSAEFPKEGPSILRIQQVVRGDSAAYFCASSPLTGSMNTEAFFGQGTRLTVV.

This clonotype appeared a few times. DNA for the CDR3: TGTGCCAGCAGCTTACGTGGGAGTGGGGAGCGGGAGCAGTTCTTC. Translation: CASSLRGSGEREQFF. J is TRBJ2-1 and V is TRBV7-3; weak D call: TRBD2 (5 bases). Trimming took off 2 bases at V and 10 bases at J, with 18 bases between the two ends. Germline assignment: CDR1 SGHTA and CDR2 FQGTGA. There are 15 residues in the CDR3.

The V gene is TRBV7-2, the J gene TRBJ1-1; 7 bases align to TRBD1. The CDR3 has 14 residues. With V trimmed by 5 bases and J by 5 bases, 8 bases remained unmatched. Germline CDR1 and CDR2: SGHTA and FQGNSA. Written as DNA, the CDR3 is TGTGCCAGCAGCCAGACAGGGTGGCGGACTGAAGCTTTCTTT. Its protein product is CASSQTGWRTEAFF. Full variable domain (rest looked up from reference TRBV7-2 and TRBJ1-1): GAGVSQSPSNKVTEKGKDVELRCDPISGHTALYWYRQSLGQGLEFLIYFQGNSAPDKSGLPSDRFSAERTGGSVSTLTIQRTQQEDSAVYLCASSQTGWRTEAFFGQGTRLTVV.

This clonotype came up a few times. The chain links TRBV29-1 to TRBJ1-3; 10 bases align to TRBD1. The CDR3 contains 14 residues. The ends lost 6 bases at V and 0 bases at J; junction bases unmatched: 2. Germline lookup yields CDR1 SQVTM and CDR2 ANQGSEA. The CDR3 sequence: CSVTGGHSGNTIYF. For the CDR3, the DNA is TGCAGCGTGACAGGGGGCCACTCTGGAAACACCATATATTTT.

The table lists this clonotype with a few counts. The chain employs TRBV6-5 and TRBJ2-1; possibly TRBD2 for D (5 bases). Trimming took 0 bases from V and 0 from J, leaving 9 bases between them. The CDR3 sequence is 16 residues long. Germline CDR1 MNHEY, CDR2 SVGAGI. Written as DNA, the CDR3 is TGTGCCAGCAGTTACTCGACGGGGAGCTCCTACAATGAGCAGTTCTTC. It translates to CASSYSTGSSYNEQFF.

This clonotype has just a few counts. This chain uses TRBV3-1 with TRBJ2-1; 11 bases are a match to TRBD2. The CDR3 contains 18 residues. The germline V gene has CDR1 LGHDT and CDR2 YNNKEL (reference sequence). The V gene end was trimmed by 4 bases and the J gene end by 5 bases; junction bases not matched to a gene: 13. The CDR3 is CASSRRARLAGTDNEQFF. The CDR3, as DNA: TGTGCCAGCAGCCGTAGGGCTAGACTAGCGGGAACCGACAATGAGCAGTTCTTC.

The V and J genes are TRBV6-6 and TRBJ1-2; D not certain. The CDR3 is 14 amino acids. In germline, CDR1 is MNHNY, CDR2 SVGAGI (reference sequence). The V gene lost 3 bases and the J gene lost 4 bases, with 12 bases spanning the gap. CDR3 sequence reads: CASSYRDWGYGYTF. The CDR3 nucleotides read TGTGCCAGCAGTTATCGAGATTGGGGCTATGGCTACACCTTC.

This clonotype turned up a few times. The rearrangement links TRBV20-1 to TRBJ2-2; D possibly corresponds to TRBD2 (5 bases). Between the trimmed V and J ends, which lost 3 bases and 7 bases, there was a span of 21 bases. The CDR3 has 16 amino acids. CDR1 is DFQATT and CDR2 is SNEGSKA in the germline V gene (reference sequence). The CDR3 nucleotides are TGCAGTGCTAGTAGGGCTGAAAAGGAACGGGGCGGGGAGCTGTTTTTT. This translates into CSASRAEKERGGELFF.

The genes are TRBV7-3 and TRBJ2-1, with D perhaps given as TRBD1 or TRBD2 (5 bases each). The CDR3 runs to 17 residues. Trimming shortened V by 1 base and J by 7 bases, and 20 bases separated the two germline ends. Per the germline V gene, CDR1 is SGHTA and CDR2 is FQGTGA. The CDR3 DNA follows: TGTGCCAGCAGCTTAATGGGACCCGGGGCCGTAGGTAATGAGCAGTTCTTC. Protein product: CASSLMGPGAVGNEQFF.

The gene calls are TRBV2 and TRBJ2-5; D is ambiguous. This CDR3 has 8 amino acids. V was trimmed by 7 bases and J by 9 bases, leaving 3 bases between them. CDR1 and CDR2 from the germline V gene are SNHLY and FYNNEI. CDR3 nucleotide sequence: TGTGCCAGCAAAGCCCAGTACTTC. Encoded protein: CASKAQYF.

V usage is TRBV6-5 and J usage is TRBJ2-3, with 9 bases identical to TRBD2. CDR1 is MNHEY, CDR2 SVGAGI, per germline. J gave up 0 bases and V 2 bases, and 3 bases lay outside the gene matches. This CDR3 has 16 residues. The CDR3 here is CASSYLTSGSTDTQYF. As DNA, the CDR3 is TGTGCCAGCAGTTACCTGACTAGCGGAAGCACAGATACGCAGTATTTT.

The sample holds a few counts of this clonotype. The chain recombines TRBV7-2 with TRBJ2-1; TRBD2 matches 12 bases. The CDR3 sequence is 12 residues long. Trimming cost V 5 bases and J 16 bases; bases outside gene matches: 6. Germline V gene lookup returns CDR1 SGHTA and CDR2 FQGNSA. The CDR3 is CASSERLAGVFF. The DNA for the CDR3 is TGTGCCAGCAGCGAACGACTAGCGGGGGTTTTCTTC.

This clonotype has more than one count but fewer than ten. This chain links TRBV9 with TRBJ1-2; D might be TRBD1 (5 bases). Germline V lookup: CDR1 SGDLS, CDR2 YYNGEE. V lost 5 bases, J lost 1 base, and 9 bases lay in between. The CDR3 covers 13 residues. DNA of the CDR3: TGTGCCAGCAGAGACGACAGTAACTATGGCTACACCTTC. It translates to CASRDDSNYGYTF.